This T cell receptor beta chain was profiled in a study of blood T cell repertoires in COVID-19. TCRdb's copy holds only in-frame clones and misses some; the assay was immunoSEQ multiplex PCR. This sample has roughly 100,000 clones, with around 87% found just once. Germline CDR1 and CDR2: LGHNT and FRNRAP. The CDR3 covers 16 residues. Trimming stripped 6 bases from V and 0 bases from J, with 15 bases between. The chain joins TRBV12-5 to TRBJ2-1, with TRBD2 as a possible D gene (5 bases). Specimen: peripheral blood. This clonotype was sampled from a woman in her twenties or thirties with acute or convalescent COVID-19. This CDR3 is CASGIPGGPSYNEQFF. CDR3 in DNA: TGTGCTAGTGGCATCCCCGGCGGGCCCTCCTACAATGAGCAGTTCTTC.